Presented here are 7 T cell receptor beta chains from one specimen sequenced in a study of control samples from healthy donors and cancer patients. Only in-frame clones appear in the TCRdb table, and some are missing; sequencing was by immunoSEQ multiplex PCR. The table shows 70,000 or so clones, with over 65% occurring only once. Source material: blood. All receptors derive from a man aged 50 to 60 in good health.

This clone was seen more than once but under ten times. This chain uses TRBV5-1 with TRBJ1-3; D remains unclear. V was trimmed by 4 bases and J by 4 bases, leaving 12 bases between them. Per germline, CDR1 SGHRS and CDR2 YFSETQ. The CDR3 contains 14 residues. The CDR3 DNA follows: TGCGCCAGCAGCCCCGGGTCCGGAGGAAACACCATATATTTT. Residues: CASSPGSGGNTIYF.

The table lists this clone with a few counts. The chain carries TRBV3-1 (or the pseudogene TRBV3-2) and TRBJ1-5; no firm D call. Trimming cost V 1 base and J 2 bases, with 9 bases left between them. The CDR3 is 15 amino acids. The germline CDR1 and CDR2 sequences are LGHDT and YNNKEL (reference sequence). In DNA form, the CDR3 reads TGTGCCAGCAGCCAAGGGACCTACGGCAATCAGCCCCAGCATTTT. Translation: CASSQGTYGNQPQHF.

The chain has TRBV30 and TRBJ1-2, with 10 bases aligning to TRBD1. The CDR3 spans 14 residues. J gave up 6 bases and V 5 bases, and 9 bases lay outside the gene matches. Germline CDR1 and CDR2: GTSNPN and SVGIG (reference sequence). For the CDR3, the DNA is TGTGCCTGGTTTGGCCCCGGGACAGGGGATGGCTACACCTTC. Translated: CAWFGPGTGDGYTF.

The CDR3 is CASSKAGMVEETQYF. In DNA form, the CDR3 reads TGTGCCAGCTCAAAAGCGGGAATGGTGGAAGAGACCCAGTACTTC. The rearrangement links TRBV18 to TRBJ2-5; TRBD2 matches at 7 bases. Unmatched junction bases numbered 9, after V lost 5 bases and J lost 3 bases. CDR3 length: 15 residues. Germline CDR1 KGHSH, CDR2 LQKENI.

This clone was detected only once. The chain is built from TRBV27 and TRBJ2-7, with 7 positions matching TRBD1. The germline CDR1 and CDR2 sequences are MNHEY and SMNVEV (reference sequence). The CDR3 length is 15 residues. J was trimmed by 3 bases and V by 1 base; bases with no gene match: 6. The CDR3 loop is CASSLLPGQSYEQYF. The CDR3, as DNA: TGTGCCAGCAGTTTATTACCGGGACAGAGCTACGAGCAGTACTTC.

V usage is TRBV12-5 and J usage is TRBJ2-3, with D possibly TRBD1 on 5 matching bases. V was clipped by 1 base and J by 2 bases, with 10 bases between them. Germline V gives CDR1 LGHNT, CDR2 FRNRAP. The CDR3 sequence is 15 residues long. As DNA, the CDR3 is TGTGCTAGTGGTTTGGGGCTAGGGGTCACAGATACGCAGTATTTT. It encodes CASGLGLGVTDTQYF. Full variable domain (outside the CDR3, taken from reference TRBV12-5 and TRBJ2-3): DARVTQTPRHKVTEMGQEVTMRCQPILGHNTVFWYRQTMMQGLELLAYFRNRAPLDDSGMPKDRFSAEMPDATLATLKIQPSEPRDSAVYFCASGLGLGVTDTQYFGPGTRLTVL.

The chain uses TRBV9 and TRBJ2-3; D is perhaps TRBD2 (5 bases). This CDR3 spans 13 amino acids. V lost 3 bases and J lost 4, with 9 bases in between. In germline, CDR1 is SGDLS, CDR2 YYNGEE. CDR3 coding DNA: TGTGCCAGCAGCGCCGGGGATTCAGATACGCAGTATTTT. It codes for CASSAGDSDTQYF. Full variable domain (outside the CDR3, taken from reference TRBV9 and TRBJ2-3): DSGVTQTPKHLITATGQRVTLRCSPRSGDLSVYWYQQSLDQGLQFLIQYYNGEERAKGNILERFSAQQFPDLHSELNLSSLELGDSALYFCASSAGDSDTQYFGPGTRLTVL.